The 24 T cell receptor beta chains presented below share a single source sample, sequenced in a study of blood T cell repertoires in COVID-19. TCRdb's copy holds only in-frame clones and misses some; the assay was immunoSEQ multiplex PCR. The table lists a few hundred thousand clones, 87% of them singletons. The sample consisted of PBMCs or T cells enriched from blood (not recorded which). These receptors all stem from a woman in her forties or fifties who had recovered from COVID-19.

The chain joins TRBV6-5 to TRBJ1-5, with D possibly TRBD1 on 5 matching bases. The germline CDR1 and CDR2 sequences are MNHEY and SVGAGI. The ends were cut back, 6 bases at V and 3 bases at J, with 12 bases in the middle. The CDR3 loop spans 14 amino acids. The CDR3 DNA is TGTGCCAGCAGGGCGGGACGCTCCAATCAGCCCCAGCATTTT. Its protein product is CASRAGRSNQPQHF.

V is TRBV6-2 or TRBV6-3 and J is TRBJ2-2; 8 nucleotides align to TRBD1. The CDR3 is 17 amino acids. Germline values: CDR1 MNHEY, CDR2 SVGEGT. V lost 4 bases to trimming and J lost 7 bases; unmatched junction nucleotides: 14. In nucleotides, the CDR3 is TGTGCCAGCAGTTCGGGACAGGTCGTCCCCCACGACGGGGAGCTGTTTTTT. Protein product: CASSSGQVVPHDGELFF.

This clone has just a few counts. The chain recombines TRBV27 with TRBJ1-2, with a tentative D call TRBD1 (5 bases). This CDR3 is built from 13 residues. Germline V gene sequence: CDR1 MNHEY, CDR2 SMNVEV (reference sequence). The germline V and J ends were trimmed by 10 bases and 4 bases, with 16 bases remaining between them. CDR3 sequence (DNA): TGTGCCACCCAGCGGGGCGCTGGCTATGGCTACACCTTC. Its translation is CATQRGAGYGYTF.

The V call is TRBV6-5, the J call TRBJ2-7; tentatively, D is TRBD2 (6 bases). Trimming removed 10 bases from V and 4 bases from J, with 14 bases in between. Germline V lookup: CDR1 MNHEY, CDR2 SVGAGI. CDR3 length: 12 amino acids. The CDR3 loop reads CATQGLDYEQYF. In nucleotides, the CDR3 is TGTGCCACCCAGGGACTTGATTACGAGCAGTACTTC.

V is TRBV6-1 and J is TRBJ2-7, with TRBD2 as a possible D gene (5 bases). CDR3 length: 16 amino acids. The germline V and J ends were trimmed by 3 bases and 6 bases, with 21 bases remaining between them. Germline lookup yields CDR1 MNHNS and CDR2 SASEGT. In nucleotides, the CDR3 is TGTGCCAGCAGTGAGAGGGTATCGGCAGCCCTGAGCGAGCAGTACTTC. It translates to CASSERVSAALSEQYF.

This chain connects TRBV18 to TRBJ1-5; 7 bases fit TRBD1. The CDR3 length is 16 residues. Per germline, CDR1 KGHSH and CDR2 LQKENI. V gave up 3 bases and J gave up 1 base; unmatched junction bases: 6. Here the CDR3 reads CASSPSAGQSNQPQHF. In DNA form, the CDR3 reads TGTGCCAGCTCACCCAGCGCGGGACAGAGCAATCAGCCCCAGCATTTT.

The gene calls are TRBV7-8 and TRBJ2-5, with D perhaps matching TRBD2 (6 bases). Germline V gives CDR1 SGHVS, CDR2 FQNEAQ. The CDR3 totals 15 residues. V was cut by 7 bases and J by 2 bases, with 17 bases left in between. CDR3 amino acids: CASTHYTSPQETQYF. CDR3 coding DNA: TGTGCCAGCACCCACTACACTAGCCCTCAAGAGACCCAGTACTTC.

The chain has TRBV6-1 and TRBJ1-5; 10 bases map to TRBD1. V was clipped by 3 bases and J by 4 bases; unmatched bases: 3. CDR3 length: 15 residues. Germline V gene lookup returns CDR1 MNHNS and CDR2 SASEGT. This CDR3 is CASSDQDRGNQPQHF. The CDR3 DNA reads as TGTGCCAGCAGTGACCAGGACAGGGGGAATCAGCCCCAGCATTTT.

The chain joins TRBV5-1 to TRBJ2-1; 10 positions match TRBD1. The V gene end was trimmed by 0 bases and the J gene end by 7 bases; junction bases not matched to a gene: 19. CDR3 length equals 20 residues. Germline CDR1 and CDR2: SGHRS and YFSETQ. Written as DNA, the CDR3 is TGCGCCAGCAGCTTGGTTCAGTTTCCGTCCGGAGGGACAGGGGTAAATGAGCAGTTCTTC. Translating gives CASSLVQFPSGGTGVNEQFF.

The CDR3 spells CASTSEWGVRNYGYTF. The CDR3 DNA sequence: TGTGCCAGCACGTCTGAATGGGGAGTGAGAAACTATGGCTACACCTTC. This chain joins TRBV28 and TRBJ1-2; D is unresolved. Trimming pared 7 bases from V and 2 bases from J, leaving 20 bases between. CDR3 length equals 16 residues. Germline V CDR1 and CDR2: MDHEN, SYDVKM.

This chain links TRBV9 with TRBJ1-1; TRBD1 is a possible D gene (5 bases). The V gene's germline CDR1 is SGDLS and CDR2 YYNGEE. V dropped 1 base and J dropped 5 bases, with 12 bases sitting between them. CDR3 length: 14 amino acids. The CDR3 DNA is TGTGCCAGCAGCGTACTAGGGACTGGAACTGAAGCTTTCTTT. It encodes CASSVLGTGTEAFF.

The chain couples TRBV15 to TRBJ1-1; D is unresolved. Germline values: CDR1 LNHNV, CDR2 YYDKDF (reference sequence). V dropped 7 bases and J dropped 5 bases, with 17 bases sitting between them. This CDR3 spans 14 amino acids. The CDR3: CATIKERGRTEAFF. For the CDR3, the DNA is TGTGCCACCATCAAAGAACGGGGAAGGACTGAAGCTTTCTTT.

This clone was counted only a few times. The J gene is TRBJ2-7, the V gene TRBV10-2; 7 positions match TRBD2. The CDR3 consists of 15 residues. From germline, CDR1 is WSHSY and CDR2 SAAADI. The V gene end was trimmed by 7 bases and the J gene end by 2 bases; junction bases not matched to a gene: 11. CDR3 coding DNA: TGCGCCAGCAAGGTGAGGAGCGGGGTAGCCTACGAGCAGTACTTC. Its protein product is CASKVRSGVAYEQYF.

This clone was counted a single time. The rearrangement joins TRBV7-9 to TRBJ2-1; 9 nucleotides align to TRBD2. The CDR3 is 14 amino acids. CDR1 and CDR2 (germline): SEHNR, FQNEAQ (reference sequence). V shed 5 bases, J shed 7 bases, and the junction held 6 bases outside the gene matches. The CDR3 DNA follows: TGTGCCAGCAGCGTCGTAGCGGGGGAAAATGAGCAGTTCTTC. This gives the protein CASSVVAGENEQFF.

This sequence joins TRBV7-8 and TRBJ2-7, with a weak D call TRBD1 (6 bases). The CDR3 contains 12 residues. Trimming removed 5 bases at V and 6 bases at J, with 11 bases between. Looked up from germline, CDR1 is SGHVS and CDR2 is FQNEAQ. CDR3 protein: CASSHDRIEQYF. The CDR3, as DNA: TGTGCCAGCAGCCACGACAGGATCGAGCAGTACTTC. Together with reference TRBV7-8 and TRBJ2-7, the CDR3 gives the full variable domain: GAGVSQSPRYKVAKRGQDVALRCDPISGHVSLFWYQQALGQGPEFLTYFQNEAQLDKSGLPSDRFFAERPEGSVSTLKIQRTQQEDSAVYLCASSHDRIEQYFGPGTRLTVT.

This rearrangement joins TRBV15 to TRBJ1-4; 7 bases align to TRBD1. Per the germline V gene, CDR1 is LNHNV and CDR2 is YYDKDF (reference sequence). After removal of 1 base from V and 4 bases from J, the junction contained 6 bases not matched to a gene. The CDR3 sequence is 16 residues long. The CDR3: CATSRAEGALNEKLFF. CDR3 in DNA: TGTGCCACCAGCAGAGCGGAGGGGGCCCTTAATGAAAAACTGTTTTTT. Variable domain in full (rest from reference TRBV15 and TRBJ1-4): DAMVIQNPRYQVTQFGKPVTLSCSQTLNHNVMYWYQQKSSQAPKLLFHYYDKDFNNEADTPDNFQSRRPNTSFCFLDIRSPGLGDTAMYLCATSRAEGALNEKLFFGSGTQLSVL.

The table lists this clone with a few counts. J is TRBJ1-2 and V is TRBV10-3; perhaps TRBD1 as D (6 bases). The CDR3 is 14 residues long. The V end lost 6 bases, the J end lost 4 bases, and 15 bases lay between the germline ends. Germline loops: CDR1 ENHRY, CDR2 SYGVKD. The CDR3 coding sequence is TGTGCCATCAGACAACAGGGTGGCTTCTATGGCTACACCTTC. Its translation: CAIRQQGGFYGYTF.

The chain links TRBV14 to TRBJ2-5; tentatively, D is TRBD2 (6 bases). Germline V lookup: CDR1 SGHDN, CDR2 FVKESK. V lost 4 bases to trimming and J lost 0 bases, with 15 bases between them. The CDR3 has 16 amino acids. The CDR3 loop is CASSLYGGLNQETQYF. Here the CDR3 DNA reads TGTGCCAGCAGCCTATACGGTGGACTAAACCAAGAGACCCAGTACTTC.

The chain couples TRBV25-1 to TRBJ2-1; D perhaps matches TRBD1 (6 bases). Germline lookup yields CDR1 MGHDK and CDR2 SYGVNS. The CDR3 totals 13 residues. With 9 bases removed from V and 6 bases from J, the gap between germline ends came to 15 bases. For the CDR3, the DNA is TGTGCCAGTTTCGCCCGGACAGCCAATGAGCAGTTCTTC. It encodes CASFARTANEQFF.

The rearrangement links TRBV19 to TRBJ1-5; a possible D gene is TRBD1 (6 bases). The germline V and J ends were trimmed by 6 bases and 2 bases, with 11 bases remaining between them. This CDR3 spans 14 amino acids. CDR1 is LNHDA and CDR2 is SQIVND in the germline V gene (reference sequence). The CDR3 reads CASRSGVGNQPQHF. CDR3 DNA: TGTGCCAGTAGATCAGGGGTTGGCAATCAGCCCCAGCATTTT.

The genes are TRBV28 and TRBJ1-2; 8 nucleotides line up with TRBD1. V was pared by 6 bases and J by 4 bases, with 10 bases of the junction left unmatched. The CDR3 is made up of 15 amino acids. Germline loops: CDR1 MDHEN, CDR2 SYDVKM. CDR3 coding DNA: TGTGCCAGCAGGTCCCAGGGGGCCCTCTTCTATGGCTACACCTTC. Translating it yields CASRSQGALFYGYTF.

The CDR3 bases are TGTGCCAGTAGTATCCAGGGACAACCTTATAGCAATCAGCCCCAGCATTTT. Its translation is CASSIQGQPYSNQPQHF. The V call is TRBV19, the J call TRBJ1-5; the D gene is possibly TRBD1 (6 bases). From germline, CDR1 is LNHDA and CDR2 SQIVND (reference sequence). The CDR3 is 17 amino acids. V was clipped by 3 bases and J by 0 bases, with 15 bases between them.

The chain links TRBV28 to TRBJ2-7; TRBD1 is a possible D gene (6 bases). Germline V gene lookup returns CDR1 MDHEN and CDR2 SYDVKM. This CDR3 comprises 16 residues. With 3 bases removed from V and 2 bases from J, the gap between germline ends came to 17 bases. The CDR3 DNA reads as TGTGCCAGCAGTTTTAGTCTACAGGGCACCACCTACGAGCAGTACTTC. It encodes CASSFSLQGTTYEQYF.

The chain carries TRBV2 and TRBJ1-2; a weak D match, TRBD1 (5 bases). Per germline, CDR1 SNHLY and CDR2 FYNNEI. Trimming removed 4 bases from V and 8 bases from J, with 14 bases in between. The length of the CDR3 is 13 residues. CDR3 bases: TGTGCCAGCAGTGCGTCGGGGGTACAGGGCTACACCTTC. Its translation is CASSASGVQGYTF.